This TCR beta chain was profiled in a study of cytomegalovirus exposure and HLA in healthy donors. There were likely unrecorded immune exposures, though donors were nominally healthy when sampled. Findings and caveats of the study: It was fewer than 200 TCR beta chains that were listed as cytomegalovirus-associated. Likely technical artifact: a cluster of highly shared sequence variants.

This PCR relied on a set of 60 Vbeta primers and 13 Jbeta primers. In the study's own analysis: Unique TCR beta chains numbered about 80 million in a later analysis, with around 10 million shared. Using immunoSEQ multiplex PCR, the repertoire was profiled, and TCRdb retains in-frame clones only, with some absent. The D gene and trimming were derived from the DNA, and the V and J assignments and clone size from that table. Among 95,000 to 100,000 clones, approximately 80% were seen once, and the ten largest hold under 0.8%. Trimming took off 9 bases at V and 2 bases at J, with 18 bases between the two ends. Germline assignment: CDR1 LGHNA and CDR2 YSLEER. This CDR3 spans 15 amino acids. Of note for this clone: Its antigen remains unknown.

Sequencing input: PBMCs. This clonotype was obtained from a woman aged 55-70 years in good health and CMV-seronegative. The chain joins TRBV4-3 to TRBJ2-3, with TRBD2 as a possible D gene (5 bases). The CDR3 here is CASPRRAEDTDTQYF. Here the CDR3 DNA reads TGCGCCAGTCCTAGGCGAGCGGAAGACACAGATACGCAGTATTTT.